The 30 T cell receptor beta chains presented below share a single source sample, sequenced in a study of blood T cell repertoires in COVID-19. Repertoires were generated with immunoSEQ multiplex PCR, while TCRdb's copy carries only in-frame clones and drops some. The sample lists about 210,000 clones, 83% occurring once. Sequenced sample: peripheral blood. The receptors originated from a middle-aged woman with active or convalescent COVID-19.

This chain joins TRBV6-5 and TRBJ2-7, with 7 bases lining up with TRBD1. Germline CDR1 and CDR2: MNHEY and SVGAGI. The CDR3 totals 13 residues. With V trimmed by 2 bases and J by 3 bases, 1 base remained unmatched. CDR3 DNA: TGTGCCAGCAGTTACGGGACAGTCTACGAGCAGTACTTC. Translating gives CASSYGTVYEQYF.

This clone was counted between two and nine times. This chain uses TRBV25-1 with TRBJ2-7; D is unclear. Germline V lookup: CDR1 MGHDK, CDR2 SYGVNS. The V and J ends lost 8 bases and 0 bases respectively, with 17 bases between them. This CDR3 has 15 residues. CDR3 bases: TGTGCCAGCGAGTCCCCGGAGCCGTACTCCTACGAGCAGTACTTC. Its protein is CASESPEPYSYEQYF.

The chain employs TRBV28 and TRBJ2-3; maybe TRBD1 (6 bases). The V end lost 4 bases, the J end lost 2 bases, and 13 bases lay between the germline ends. Germline V CDR1 and CDR2: MDHEN, SYDVKM. The length of the CDR3 is 15 residues. The CDR3, as DNA: TGTGCCAGCAGTTCCGGACAGAGCCACACAGATACGCAGTATTTT. Translation: CASSSGQSHTDTQYF.

The CDR3 spells CASSYTRTAGNTIYF. The CDR3 nucleotides are TGTGCCAGCAGTTACACCAGGACAGCTGGAAACACCATATATTTT. The chain is built from TRBV6-5 and TRBJ1-3; D perhaps matches TRBD1 (6 bases). Germline V gene data show CDR1 as MNHEY and CDR2 as SVGAGI. The CDR3 sequence is 15 residues long. V dropped 2 bases and J dropped 2 bases, with 10 bases sitting between them.

This clone was seen only once. The J gene is TRBJ2-7, the V gene TRBV24-1; 9 bases are a match to TRBD1. V was pared by 7 bases and J by 2 bases, with 11 bases of the junction left unmatched. The CDR3 loop spans 16 amino acids. Germline values: CDR1 KGHDR, CDR2 SFDVKD. The CDR3 sequence is CATSGPGQGDPYEQYF. In DNA, the CDR3 is TGTGCCACCAGCGGCCCGGGACAGGGAGATCCCTACGAGCAGTACTTC.

The chain joins TRBV5-1 to TRBJ1-2, with D unresolved. Germline-derived CDR1 and CDR2 are SGHRS and YFSETQ. This CDR3 region has 14 residues. V was pared by 2 bases and J by 8 bases, with 16 bases between. CDR3 DNA sequence: TGCGCCAGCAGCTTTTTTACAGCCTCGGGAGGCTACACCTTC. Translated, it gives CASSFFTASGGYTF.

This chain joins TRBV6-5 and TRBJ1-4, with TRBD1 identical over 9 bases. The V and J ends lost 2 bases and 5 bases, in that order; junction bases with no gene match: 3. The CDR3 length is 15 residues. The germline CDR1 and CDR2 sequences are MNHEY and SVGAGI. This chain's CDR3 is CASSYAGTGNEKLFF. As DNA, the CDR3 is TGTGCCAGCAGTTACGCCGGGACAGGGAATGAAAAACTGTTTTTT.

This rearrangement joins TRBV15 to TRBJ2-3; 8 positions match TRBD1. This CDR3 region has 13 residues. V trimming: 1 base; J trimming: 7 bases; junction bases outside the gene matches: 1. The germline gives CDR1 LNHNV, CDR2 YYDKDF (reference sequence). The CDR3 loop is CATSRGQGNTQYF. CDR3 coding DNA: TGTGCCACCAGCAGAGGACAGGGGAATACGCAGTATTTT.

The chain is built from TRBV4-2 and TRBJ2-1; D may be TRBD2 (5 bases). The CDR3 totals 12 residues. Germline V gene lookup returns CDR1 LGHNA and CDR2 YNFKEQ. Trimming stripped 4 bases from V and 12 bases from J, with 13 bases between. The CDR3 region is CASSPTSWMQFF. The CDR3 coding sequence is TGTGCCAGCAGCCCCACTAGTTGGATGCAGTTCTTC.

A few counts support this clone. The rearrangement uses TRBV7-9 and TRBJ2-7; D is possibly TRBD2 (7 bases). Germline CDR1 and CDR2: SEHNR and FQNEAQ (reference sequence). The CDR3 is 17 residues long. With 5 bases removed from V and 3 bases from J, the gap between germline ends came to 23 bases. Written as DNA, the CDR3 is TGTGCCAGCAGCCCCAAGGGGGGGCAGGGATTCTTCTACGAGCAGTACTTC. Translating it yields CASSPKGGQGFFYEQYF. Full variable domain (remainder filled in from reference TRBV7-9 and TRBJ2-7): DTGVSQNPRHKITKRGQNVTFRCDPISEHNRLYWYRQTLGQGPEFLTYFQNEAQLEKSRLLSDRFSAERPKGSFSTLEIQRTEQGDSAMYLCASSPKGGQGFFYEQYFGPGTRLTVT.

This chain's CDR3 is CASSYSLSPPFSYEQYF. The CDR3, as DNA: TGTGCCAGCAGTTACTCGCTAAGTCCACCCTTTTCCTACGAGCAGTACTTC. The chain is built from TRBV6-2 or TRBV6-3 and TRBJ2-7; D not certain. Trimming stripped 0 bases from V and 1 base from J, with 16 bases between. The CDR3 covers 17 residues. CDR1 and CDR2 (germline): MNHEY, SVGEGT.

The rearrangement joins TRBV6-5 to TRBJ2-7, with D hard to call. V lost 5 bases and J lost 2, with 13 bases in between. Germline-derived CDR1 and CDR2 are MNHEY and SVGAGI. CDR3 length: 14 residues. The CDR3 loop reads CASSKIQTTYEQYF. CDR3 DNA sequence: TGTGCCAGCAGTAAAATACAGACAACCTACGAGCAGTACTTC.

The CDR3 coding sequence is TGTGCCAGTAGTATAGATCCGAGGTTTGGTGGAGTCGGCAATCAGCCCCAGCATTTT. The encoded protein is CASSIDPRFGGVGNQPQHF. J is TRBJ1-5 and V is TRBV19; no clear D gene. The length of the CDR3 is 19 residues. V lost 0 bases, J lost 2 bases, and 20 bases lay in between. CDR1 and CDR2 (germline): LNHDA, SQIVND (reference sequence).

CDR3 nucleotide sequence: TGTGCCAGCACCAGAATCGGAGGCACAGATACGCAGTATTTT. Protein: CASTRIGGTDTQYF. The V call is TRBV28, the J call TRBJ2-3; D is unresolved. Germline CDR1 and CDR2: MDHEN and SYDVKM. This CDR3 has 14 amino acids. V lost 7 bases and J lost 1, with 12 bases in between. The complete variable domain, with remaining parts taken from reference TRBV28 and TRBJ2-3, reads DVKVTQSSRYLVKRTGEKVFLECVQDMDHENMFWYRQDPGLGLRLIYFSYDVKMKEKGDIPEGYSVSREKKERFSLILESASTNQTSMYLCASTRIGGTDTQYFGPGTRLTVL.

J is TRBJ1-1 and V is TRBV15; D is unclear. The CDR3 is 14 residues long. Germline values: CDR1 LNHNV, CDR2 YYDKDF (reference sequence). V dropped 1 base and J dropped 4 bases, with 10 bases sitting between them. The CDR3 sequence is CATSRGGESTEAFF. CDR3 nucleotides: TGTGCCACCAGCAGAGGAGGTGAGAGCACTGAAGCTTTCTTT. The full variable domain, its missing parts supplied by reference TRBV15 and TRBJ1-1, is DAMVIQNPRYQVTQFGKPVTLSCSQTLNHNVMYWYQQKSSQAPKLLFHYYDKDFNNEADTPDNFQSRRPNTSFCFLDIRSPGLGDTAMYLCATSRGGESTEAFFGQGTRLTVV.

The rearrangement joins TRBV7-8 to TRBJ1-6; 9 bases map to TRBD1. This CDR3 region has 16 residues. Per germline, CDR1 SGHVS and CDR2 FQNEAQ. The J segment lost 10 bases and the V segment lost 5 bases, leaving 12 bases of the junction unmatched. In DNA form, the CDR3 reads TGTGCCAGCAGCCCCCGTGGACAGGGGACGGGATCACCCCTCCACTTT. The encoded protein is CASSPRGQGTGSPLHF.

The CDR3 region has the DNA TGTGCCAGCAGTTTACTCCCAGCGGGAAGGGAGACCCAGTACTTC. Translated: CASSLLPAGRETQYF. This chain links TRBV27 with TRBJ2-5; TRBD2 agrees at 7 bases. This CDR3 comprises 15 residues. Losses at the gene ends were 2 bases for V and 5 bases for J; bases not matched to a gene: 8. Germline loops: CDR1 MNHEY, CDR2 SMNVEV (reference sequence).

A single count supports this clone. This rearrangement joins TRBV25-1 to TRBJ1-2, with no clear D. Trimming stripped 3 bases from V and 4 bases from J, with 6 bases between. The germline V gene encodes CDR1 MGHDK and CDR2 SYGVNS. The CDR3 runs 12 residues. CDR3 in amino acids: CASSDGPYGYTF. The CDR3 DNA reads as TGTGCCAGCAGTGACGGTCCCTATGGCTACACCTTC.

The chain links TRBV6-5 to TRBJ1-5, with TRBD1 matching 7 bases. After removal of 4 bases from V and 5 bases from J, the junction contained 8 bases not matched to a gene. CDR1 is MNHEY and CDR2 is SVGAGI in the germline V gene. The CDR3 has 15 residues. Here the CDR3 reads CASSSSTGMYQPQHF. The CDR3 DNA reads as TGTGCCAGCAGTTCGTCGACAGGGATGTATCAGCCCCAGCATTTT.

The chain combines TRBV5-4 with TRBJ2-1; TRBD2 matches at 10 bases. This CDR3 spans 16 amino acids. The V gene's germline CDR1 is SGHNT and CDR2 YYREEE (reference sequence). The trim removed 1 base at V and 8 bases at J, leaving 9 bases unmatched. CDR3 sequence (DNA): TGTGCCAGCAGCTTGCAAAGCGGGAGGGCCATGGATGAGCAGTTCTTC. Translating it yields CASSLQSGRAMDEQFF.

J is TRBJ2-1 and V is TRBV2, with D possibly TRBD2 on 6 matching bases. The CDR3 spans 15 residues. V was pared by 6 bases and J by 7 bases, with 19 bases between. Germline V gene data show CDR1 as SNHLY and CDR2 as FYNNEI. CDR3 DNA sequence: TGTGCCAGCAGCCTCAGGTGGGAGGCTAAGAATGAGCAGTTCTTC. It is translated as CASSLRWEAKNEQFF.

A single count supports this clone. V and J are TRBV7-2 and TRBJ2-7; 11 nucleotides agree with TRBD2. J was trimmed by 3 bases and V by 4 bases; bases with no gene match: 5. This CDR3 is built from 15 residues. Germline CDR1 SGHTA, CDR2 FQGNSA. The CDR3, as DNA: TGTGCCAGCAGCTCACCTAGCGGGGGGCACTACGAGCAGTACTTC. Amino acid sequence: CASSSPSGGHYEQYF. Filled out from reference TRBV7-2 and TRBJ2-7, the complete variable domain reads GAGVSQSPSNKVTEKGKDVELRCDPISGHTALYWYRQSLGQGLEFLIYFQGNSAPDKSGLPSDRFSAERTGGSVSTLTIQRTQQEDSAVYLCASSSPSGGHYEQYFGPGTRLTVT.

The chain links TRBV7-9 to TRBJ1-3; 10 bases agree with TRBD1. The junction had 6 bases not matched to a gene; V was cut back by 4 bases and J by 0 bases. The CDR3 runs to 17 residues. CDR1 SEHNR and CDR2 FQNEAQ come from the germline V gene (reference sequence). In nucleotides, the CDR3 is TGTGCCAGCAGCTCCGGGACAGGGGTTTTCTCTGGAAACACCATATATTTT. This codes for CASSSGTGVFSGNTIYF.

This sequence joins TRBV24-1 and TRBJ2-7, with 13 positions matching TRBD2. CDR3 length equals 16 residues. V lost 3 bases and J lost 3; bases outside the gene matches: 4. CDR1 KGHDR and CDR2 SFDVKD come from the germline V gene. The CDR3 region is CATSDTGTSGDYEQYF. The CDR3 nucleotides read TGTGCCACCAGTGATACCGGGACTAGCGGGGACTACGAGCAGTACTTC.

Written as DNA, the CDR3 is TGTGCCACCTTCCTCAGCAGGGGGCGTAACACTGAAGCTTTCTTT. It encodes CATFLSRGRNTEAFF. The gene calls are TRBV28 and TRBJ1-1; 8 bases fit TRBD1. The V gene's germline CDR1 is MDHEN and CDR2 SYDVKM. The CDR3 sequence is 15 residues long. Germline trimming cut 10 bases from V and 2 bases from J; bases unmatched to any gene: 12. Full variable domain (missing parts from reference TRBV28 and TRBJ1-1): DVKVTQSSRYLVKRTGEKVFLECVQDMDHENMFWYRQDPGLGLRLIYFSYDVKMKEKGDIPEGYSVSREKKERFSLILESASTNQTSMYLCATFLSRGRNTEAFFGQGTRLTVV.

The rearrangement links TRBV18 to TRBJ2-5; the match to TRBD2 covers 11 bases. V lost 6 bases and J lost 1; bases outside the gene matches: 10. Germline V lookup: CDR1 KGHSH, CDR2 LQKENI. The CDR3 is 17 residues long. The CDR3 here is CASSTTQLAGGQETQYF. The CDR3 DNA follows: TGTGCCAGCTCGACCACCCAGCTAGCGGGAGGCCAAGAGACCCAGTACTTC.

Of note for this clone: Other DNA sequences in this sample translate to the same CDR3. The V call is TRBV18, the J call TRBJ2-5; TRBD1 aligns across 9 bases. CDR1 and CDR2 from the germline V gene are KGHSH and LQKENI. This CDR3 is 14 amino acids long. V lost 5 bases, J lost 5 bases, and 6 bases stayed unmatched. In nucleotides, the CDR3 is TGTGCCAGCTCAGCTACAGGGGGCGAGGAGACCCAGTACTTC. It codes for CASSATGGEETQYF.

V and J are TRBV24-1 and TRBJ2-1; 10 nucleotides agree with TRBD1. The CDR3 has 16 amino acids. Germline V CDR1 and CDR2: KGHDR, SFDVKD. Unmatched junction bases numbered 6, after V lost 4 bases and J lost 4 bases. This chain's CDR3 is CATSDRGQGGYNEQFF. As DNA, the CDR3 is TGTGCCACCAGTGACCGAGGACAGGGGGGATACAATGAGCAGTTCTTC.

This chain uses TRBV3-1 (or the pseudogene TRBV3-2) with TRBJ1-2; D is uncertain. The CDR3 totals 15 residues. The V gene lost 4 bases and the J gene lost 8 bases, with 20 bases spanning the gap. Germline V gene data show CDR1 as LGHDT and CDR2 as YNNKEL (reference sequence). The CDR3 DNA follows: TGTGCCAGCAGCCTAACACTCGGAAGTAGAGGCGGCTACACCTTC. It codes for CASSLTLGSRGGYTF.

This rearrangement joins TRBV24-1 to TRBJ1-6, with D perhaps matching TRBD1 (6 bases). Trimming removed 3 bases at V and 2 bases at J, with 16 bases between. The CDR3 is 18 amino acids. Germline values: CDR1 KGHDR, CDR2 SFDVKD. The chain's CDR3 is CATSDGGRVVTYNSPLHF. The CDR3 DNA reads as TGTGCCACCAGTGATGGGGGCAGGGTGGTGACCTATAATTCACCCCTCCACTTT.